This record looks at one T cell receptor (beta chain) sequence and its context. The sample is drawn from a study of OX40 agonist ivuxolimab in advanced cancers. Study information: Patients were treated with ivuxolimab, an agonistic anti-OX40 (CD134) antibody. Dose-escalation patients' cancers were hepatocellular carcinoma, melanoma, renal cell or head and neck cancer.

V lost 4 bases to trimming and J lost 2 bases, with 2 bases between them. The CDR3 spans 11 residues. The V gene's germline CDR1 is KGHSH and CDR2 LQKENI. Autoimmune disease history or systemic immunosuppression barred patients. Using immunoSEQ multiplex PCR, the repertoire was profiled, and TCRdb retains in-frame clones only, with some absent. The table has tens of thousands of clones, roughly 87% seen once; the top ten hold 0.3% to 0.4%. The chain couples TRBV18 to TRBJ1-1; D uncertain. The TCR comes from an adult with an advanced solid tumor such as melanoma, head and neck, liver or kidney cancer. The sample consisted of CD4+ or CD8+ T cells sorted from blood, taken in a trial of the OX40 agonist ivuxolimab. CDR3 nucleotide sequence: TGTGCCAGCTCACTTAACACTGAAGCTTTCTTT. This gives the protein CASSLNTEAFF.